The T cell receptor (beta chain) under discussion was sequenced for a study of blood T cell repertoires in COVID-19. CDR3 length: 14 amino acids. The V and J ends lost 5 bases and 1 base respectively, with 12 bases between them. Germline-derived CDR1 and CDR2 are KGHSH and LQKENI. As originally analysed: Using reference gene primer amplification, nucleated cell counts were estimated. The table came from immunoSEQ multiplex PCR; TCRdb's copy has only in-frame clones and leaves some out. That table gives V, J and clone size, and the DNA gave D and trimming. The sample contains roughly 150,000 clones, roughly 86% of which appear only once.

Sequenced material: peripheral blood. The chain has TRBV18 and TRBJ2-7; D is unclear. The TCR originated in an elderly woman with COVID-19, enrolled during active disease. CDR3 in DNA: TGTGCCAGCTCAGATCAGGTTGGATCCTACGAGCAGTACTTC. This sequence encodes CASSDQVGSYEQYF.